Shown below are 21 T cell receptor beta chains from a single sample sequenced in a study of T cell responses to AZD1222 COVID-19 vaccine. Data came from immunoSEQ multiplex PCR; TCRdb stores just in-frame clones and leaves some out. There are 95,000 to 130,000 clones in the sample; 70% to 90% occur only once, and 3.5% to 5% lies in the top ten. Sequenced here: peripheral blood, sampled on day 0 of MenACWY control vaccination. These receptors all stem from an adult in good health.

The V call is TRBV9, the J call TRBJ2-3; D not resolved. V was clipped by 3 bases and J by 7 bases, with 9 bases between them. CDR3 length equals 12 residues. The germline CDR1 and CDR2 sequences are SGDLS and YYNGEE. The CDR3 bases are TGTGCCAGCAGCGCCCTAACTTATACGCAGTATTTT. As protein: CASSALTYTQYF.

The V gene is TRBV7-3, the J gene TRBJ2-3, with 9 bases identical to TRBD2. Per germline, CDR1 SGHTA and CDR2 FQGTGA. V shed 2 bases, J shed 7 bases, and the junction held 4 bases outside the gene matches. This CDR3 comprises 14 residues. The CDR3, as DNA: TGTGCCAGCAGCTTATCTAGCGGGGAAAATACGCAGTATTTT. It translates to CASSLSSGENTQYF.

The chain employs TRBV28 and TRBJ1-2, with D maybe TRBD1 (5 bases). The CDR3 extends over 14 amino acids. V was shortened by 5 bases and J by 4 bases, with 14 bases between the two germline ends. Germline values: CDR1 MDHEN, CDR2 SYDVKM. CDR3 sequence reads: CASSPWGGFYGYTF. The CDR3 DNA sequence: TGTGCCAGCAGTCCATGGGGGGGTTTCTATGGCTACACCTTC.

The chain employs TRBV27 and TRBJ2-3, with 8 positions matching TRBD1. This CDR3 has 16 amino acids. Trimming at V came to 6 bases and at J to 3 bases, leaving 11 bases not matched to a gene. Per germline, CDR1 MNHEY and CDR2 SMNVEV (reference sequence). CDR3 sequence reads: CASSSGQGAETDTQYF. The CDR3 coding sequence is TGTGCCAGCAGCTCGGGGCAGGGGGCGGAAACAGATACGCAGTATTTT.

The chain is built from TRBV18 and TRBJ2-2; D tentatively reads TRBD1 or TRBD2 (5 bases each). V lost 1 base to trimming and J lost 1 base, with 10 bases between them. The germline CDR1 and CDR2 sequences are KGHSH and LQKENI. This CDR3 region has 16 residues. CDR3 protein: CASSPLGPQNTGELFF. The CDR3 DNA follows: TGTGCCAGCTCACCACTGGGACCCCAGAACACCGGGGAGCTGTTTTTT.

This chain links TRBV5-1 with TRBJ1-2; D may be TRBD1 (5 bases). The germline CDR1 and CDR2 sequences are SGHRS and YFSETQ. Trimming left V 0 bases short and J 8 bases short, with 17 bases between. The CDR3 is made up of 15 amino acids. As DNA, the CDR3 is TGCGCCAGCAGCTTGGGTGGAAGTAGACAGAGGGGCTACACCTTC. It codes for CASSLGGSRQRGYTF.

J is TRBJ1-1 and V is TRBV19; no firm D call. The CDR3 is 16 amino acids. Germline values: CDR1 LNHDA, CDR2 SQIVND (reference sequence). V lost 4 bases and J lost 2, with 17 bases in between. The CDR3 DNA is TGTGCCAGTAGTAATAAACTGGGCAGCTTAAACACTGAAGCTTTCTTT. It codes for CASSNKLGSLNTEAFF.

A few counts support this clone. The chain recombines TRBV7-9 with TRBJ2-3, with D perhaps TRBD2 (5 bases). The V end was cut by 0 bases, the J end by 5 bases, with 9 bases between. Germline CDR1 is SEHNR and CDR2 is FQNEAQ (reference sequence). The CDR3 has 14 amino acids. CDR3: CASSLAGGLDTQYF. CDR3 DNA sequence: TGTGCCAGCAGCTTAGCGGGCGGGTTAGATACGCAGTATTTT.

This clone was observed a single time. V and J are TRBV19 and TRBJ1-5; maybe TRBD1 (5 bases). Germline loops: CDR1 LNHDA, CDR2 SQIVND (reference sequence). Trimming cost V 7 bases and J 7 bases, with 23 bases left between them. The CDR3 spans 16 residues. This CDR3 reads CASTELGGPSGQPQHF. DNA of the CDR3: TGTGCCAGTACTGAACTGGGGGGACCCTCTGGGCAGCCCCAGCATTTT.

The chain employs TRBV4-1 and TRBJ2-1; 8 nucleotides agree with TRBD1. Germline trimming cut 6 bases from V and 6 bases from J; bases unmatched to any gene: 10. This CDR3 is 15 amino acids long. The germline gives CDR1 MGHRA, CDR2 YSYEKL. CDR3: CASSPGGQGSNEQFF. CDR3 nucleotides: TGCGCCAGCAGTCCTGGTGGACAGGGATCCAATGAGCAGTTCTTC.

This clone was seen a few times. CDR3 in amino acids: CASTQTLNTEAFF. Here the CDR3 DNA reads TGTGCCAGCACACAGACATTGAACACTGAAGCTTTCTTT. The chain recombines TRBV2 with TRBJ1-1; no definite D call. CDR1 and CDR2 from the germline V gene are SNHLY and FYNNEI. CDR3 length: 13 residues. V shed 7 bases and J shed 0 bases, with 9 bases lying between them.

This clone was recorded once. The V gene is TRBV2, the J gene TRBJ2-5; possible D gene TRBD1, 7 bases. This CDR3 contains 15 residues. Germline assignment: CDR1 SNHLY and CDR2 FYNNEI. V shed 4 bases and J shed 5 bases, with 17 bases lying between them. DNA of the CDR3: TGTGCCAGCAGTGGGCCCTTGGCAGGGGGGGAGACCCAGTACTTC. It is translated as CASSGPLAGGETQYF. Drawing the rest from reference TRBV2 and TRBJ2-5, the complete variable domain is EPEVTQTPSHQVTQMGQEVILRCVPISNHLYFYWYRQILGQKVEFLVSFYNNEISEKSEIFDDQFSVERPDGSNFTLKIRSTKLEDSAMYFCASSGPLAGGETQYFGPGTRLLVL.

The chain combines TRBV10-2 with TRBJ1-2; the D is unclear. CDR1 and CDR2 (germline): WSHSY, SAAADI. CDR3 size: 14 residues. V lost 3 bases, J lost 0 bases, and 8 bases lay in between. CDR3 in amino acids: CASSEPRANYGYTF. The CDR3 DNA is TGCGCCAGCAGTGAACCACGGGCTAACTATGGCTACACCTTC.

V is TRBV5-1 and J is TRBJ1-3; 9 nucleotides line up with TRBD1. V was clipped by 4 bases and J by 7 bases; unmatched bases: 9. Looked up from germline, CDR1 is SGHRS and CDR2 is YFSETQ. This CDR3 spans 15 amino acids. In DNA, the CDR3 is TGCGCCAGCAGCCTAGTACAGGGGGCAAAGAACACCATATATTTT. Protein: CASSLVQGAKNTIYF. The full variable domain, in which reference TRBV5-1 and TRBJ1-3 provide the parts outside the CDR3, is KAGVTQTPRYLIKTRGQQVTLSCSPISGHRSVSWYQQTPGQGLQFLFEYFSETQRNKGNFPGRFSGRQFSNSRSEMNVSTLELGDSALYLCASSLVQGAKNTIYFGEGSWLTVV.

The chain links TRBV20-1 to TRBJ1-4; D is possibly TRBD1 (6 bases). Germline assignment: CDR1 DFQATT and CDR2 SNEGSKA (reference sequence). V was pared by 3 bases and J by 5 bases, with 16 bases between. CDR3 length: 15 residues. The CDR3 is CSASRNKGGNEKLFF. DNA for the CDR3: TGCAGTGCTAGTAGGAATAAAGGGGGAAATGAAAAACTGTTTTTT.

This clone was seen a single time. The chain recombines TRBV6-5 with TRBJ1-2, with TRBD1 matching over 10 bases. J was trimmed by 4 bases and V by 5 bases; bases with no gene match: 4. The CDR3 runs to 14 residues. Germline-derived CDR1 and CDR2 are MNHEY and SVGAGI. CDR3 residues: CASSPWTGGYGYTF. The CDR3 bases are TGTGCCAGCAGTCCCTGGACAGGGGGCTATGGCTACACCTTC.

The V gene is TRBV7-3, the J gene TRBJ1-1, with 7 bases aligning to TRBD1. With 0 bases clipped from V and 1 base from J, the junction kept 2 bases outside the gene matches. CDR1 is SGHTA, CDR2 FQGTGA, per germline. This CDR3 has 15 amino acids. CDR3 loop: CASSLTGQKNTEAFF. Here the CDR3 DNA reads TGTGCCAGCAGCTTAACGGGACAGAAGAACACTGAAGCTTTCTTT.

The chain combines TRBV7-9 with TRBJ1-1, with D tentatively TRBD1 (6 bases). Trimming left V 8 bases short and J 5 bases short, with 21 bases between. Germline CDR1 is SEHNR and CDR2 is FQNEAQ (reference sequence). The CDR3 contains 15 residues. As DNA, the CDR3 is TGTGCCAGCCGCCCGCATAACAACAGGGTAACTGAAGCTTTCTTT. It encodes CASRPHNNRVTEAFF.

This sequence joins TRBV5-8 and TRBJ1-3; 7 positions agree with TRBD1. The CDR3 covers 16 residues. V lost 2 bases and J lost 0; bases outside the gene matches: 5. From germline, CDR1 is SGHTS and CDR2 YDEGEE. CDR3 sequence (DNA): TGTGCCAGCAGCTTAGGACAGGCGCCCTCTGGAAACACCATATATTTT. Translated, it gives CASSLGQAPSGNTIYF.

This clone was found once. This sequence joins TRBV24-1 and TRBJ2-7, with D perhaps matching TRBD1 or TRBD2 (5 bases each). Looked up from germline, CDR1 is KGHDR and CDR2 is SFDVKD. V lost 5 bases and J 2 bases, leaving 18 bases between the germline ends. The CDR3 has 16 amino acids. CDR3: CATSGIGDLGAYEQYF. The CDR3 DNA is TGTGCCACCAGTGGTATTGGGGACCTGGGGGCCTACGAGCAGTACTTC.

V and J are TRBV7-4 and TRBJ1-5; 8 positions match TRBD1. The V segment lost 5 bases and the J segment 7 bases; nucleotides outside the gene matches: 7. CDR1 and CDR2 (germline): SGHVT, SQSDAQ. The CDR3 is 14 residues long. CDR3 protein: CASSGRGREQPQHF. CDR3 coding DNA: TGTGCCAGCAGCGGCAGGGGGCGCGAGCAGCCCCAGCATTTT.